By its share, the clone carrying this T cell receptor (beta chain) is medium-sized. What it binds is not known. This sample is drawn from a study of T cells in localized non-small cell lung cancer. Overall study results and limits: Uninvolved adjacent lung had higher T cell clonality than tumor and all other tissues. Because researchers sequenced only one region of the tumor, heterogeneity is still possible.

Data came from immunoSEQ multiplex PCR; TCRdb stores just in-frame clones and leaves some out. The table lists under 1,300 clones, about 38% of them singletons. Sequenced material: normal lung tissue next to the tumor, taken before any cancer treatment. The sequence derives from a woman aged 35 to 69 with stage II squamous cell lung carcinoma.

Here the CDR3 DNA reads TGTGCCCGAGGGAAAATGGGCGAGCAGTACTTC. Translation: CARGKMGEQYF. The rearrangement uses TRBV12-5 and TRBJ2-7, with a weak D call TRBD2 (5 bases). The CDR3 is made up of 11 amino acids. Per germline, CDR1 LGHNT and CDR2 FRNRAP. The variable domain in full, with the rest retrieved from reference TRBV12-5 and TRBJ2-7, is DARVTQTPRHKVTEMGQEVTMRCQPILGHNTVFWYRQTMMQGLELLAYFRNRAPLDDSGMPKDRFSAEMPDATLATLKIQPSEPRDSAVYFCARGKMGEQYFGPGTRLTVT.